This T cell receptor beta chain was obtained from a study of tumor-infiltrating lymphocytes in localized non-small cell lung cancer. Repertoires were generated with immunoSEQ multiplex PCR, while TCRdb's copy carries only in-frame clones and drops some. The sample has about 9,700 clones; around 80% are singletons. In its sample, this clone is medium-sized. Germline CDR1 reads SNHLY; CDR2 reads FYNNEI. The CDR3 has 14 amino acids. V was clipped by 5 bases and J by 2 bases, with 13 bases between them. The V call is TRBV2, the J call TRBJ2-7; D is tentatively TRBD1 or TRBD2 (5 bases each). This clonotype was obtained from a human donor with non-small cell lung cancer. Sequenced sample: lung tumor tissue. The CDR3 DNA sequence: TGTGCCAGCAGTCCCGGGACGGCTACCTACGAGCAGTACTTC. As protein: CASSPGTATYEQYF.